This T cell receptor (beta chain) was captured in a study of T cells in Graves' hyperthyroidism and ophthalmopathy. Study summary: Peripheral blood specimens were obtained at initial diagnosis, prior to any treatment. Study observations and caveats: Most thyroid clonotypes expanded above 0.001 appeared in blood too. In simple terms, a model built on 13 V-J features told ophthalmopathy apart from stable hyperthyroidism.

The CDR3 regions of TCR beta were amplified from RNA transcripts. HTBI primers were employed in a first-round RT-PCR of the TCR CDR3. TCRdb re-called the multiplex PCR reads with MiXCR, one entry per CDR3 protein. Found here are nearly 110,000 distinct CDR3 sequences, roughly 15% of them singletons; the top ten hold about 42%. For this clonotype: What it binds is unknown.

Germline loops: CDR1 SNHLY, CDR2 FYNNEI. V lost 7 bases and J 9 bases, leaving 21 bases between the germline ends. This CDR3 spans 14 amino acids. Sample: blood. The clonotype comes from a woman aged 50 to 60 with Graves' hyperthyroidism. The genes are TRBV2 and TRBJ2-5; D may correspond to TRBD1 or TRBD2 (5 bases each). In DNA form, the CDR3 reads TGTGCCAGCAAGGGGAGCGCCAGCCTATGGGCCCAGTACTTC. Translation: CASKGSASLWAQYF.